This TCR beta chain was profiled in a study of naive and memory T cell subsets. The CDR3 is 12 residues long. CDR1 and CDR2 from the germline V gene are SGHRS and YFSETQ. V was pared by 1 base and J by 5 bases, with 6 bases between. This clonotype was observed a few times. Antigen unknown. The study, taken as a whole, reports: In naive cells, over 85% of TCR sequences were seen only once. Between naive and memory subsets, TCR abundance power law exponents differed.

The beta constant-region primer was an equimolar mix of two oligonucleotides covering TRBC1 and TRBC2. Each CDR3 protein is one row after TCRdb ran MiXCR on the UMI-ligation and nested PCR reads. The sample shows 150,000 or so distinct CDR3 sequences, approximately 15% of them seen only once. The sequenced sample was naive CD4+ T cells from blood. This receptor was taken from a human donor in good health. The rearrangement joins TRBV5-1 to TRBJ1-2, with D uncertain. The CDR3 loop reads CASSLSEYGYTF. DNA for the CDR3: TGCGCCAGCAGCTTGTCGGAATATGGCTACACCTTC.